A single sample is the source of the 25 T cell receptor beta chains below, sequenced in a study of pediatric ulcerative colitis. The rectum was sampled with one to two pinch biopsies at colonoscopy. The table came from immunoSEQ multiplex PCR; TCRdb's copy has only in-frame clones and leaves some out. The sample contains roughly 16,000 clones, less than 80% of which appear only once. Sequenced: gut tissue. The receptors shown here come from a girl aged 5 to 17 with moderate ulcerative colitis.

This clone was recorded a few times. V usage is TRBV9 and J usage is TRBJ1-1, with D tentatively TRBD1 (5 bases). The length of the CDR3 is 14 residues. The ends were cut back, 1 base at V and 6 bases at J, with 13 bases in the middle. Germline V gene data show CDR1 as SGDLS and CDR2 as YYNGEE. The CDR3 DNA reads TGTGCCAGCAGCGTACAGGGTTCAACAGCTGAAGCTTTCTTT. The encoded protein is CASSVQGSTAEAFF.

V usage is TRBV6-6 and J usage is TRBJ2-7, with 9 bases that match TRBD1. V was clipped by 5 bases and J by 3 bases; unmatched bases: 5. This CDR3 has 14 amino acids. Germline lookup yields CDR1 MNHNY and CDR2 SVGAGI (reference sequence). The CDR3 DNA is TGTGCCAGCAGTAACCGGGACAGGGACTACGAGCAGTACTTC. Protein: CASSNRDRDYEQYF.

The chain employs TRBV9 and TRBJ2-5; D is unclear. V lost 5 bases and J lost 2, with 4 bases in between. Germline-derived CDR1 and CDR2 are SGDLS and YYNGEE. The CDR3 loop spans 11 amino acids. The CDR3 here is CASSDQETQYF. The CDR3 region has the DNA TGTGCCAGCAGTGATCAAGAGACCCAGTACTTC.

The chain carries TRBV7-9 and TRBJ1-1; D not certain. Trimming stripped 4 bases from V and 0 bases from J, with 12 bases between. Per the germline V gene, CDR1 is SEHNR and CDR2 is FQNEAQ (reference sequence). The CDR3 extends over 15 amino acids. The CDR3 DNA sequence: TGTGCCAGCAGCTCCCAAGGCGGGGTGAACACTGAAGCTTTCTTT. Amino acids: CASSSQGGVNTEAFF.

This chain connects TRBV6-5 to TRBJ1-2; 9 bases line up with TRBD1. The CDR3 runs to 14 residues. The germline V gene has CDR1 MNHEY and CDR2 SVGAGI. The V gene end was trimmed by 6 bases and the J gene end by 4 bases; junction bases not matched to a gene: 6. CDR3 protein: CASRPSDRGYGYTF. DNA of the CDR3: TGTGCCAGCAGACCCTCGGACAGGGGCTATGGCTACACCTTC.

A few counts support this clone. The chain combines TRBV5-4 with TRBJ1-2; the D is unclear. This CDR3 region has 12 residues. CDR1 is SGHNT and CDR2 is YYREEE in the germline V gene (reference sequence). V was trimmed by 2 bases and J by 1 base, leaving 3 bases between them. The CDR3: CASSFSNYGYTF. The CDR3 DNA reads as TGTGCCAGCAGCTTCAGTAACTATGGCTACACCTTC.

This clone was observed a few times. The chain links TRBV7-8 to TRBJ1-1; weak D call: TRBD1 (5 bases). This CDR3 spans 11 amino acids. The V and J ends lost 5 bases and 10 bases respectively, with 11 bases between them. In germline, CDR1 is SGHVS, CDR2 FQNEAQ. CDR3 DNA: TGTGCCAGCAGCGCACAGGTCGTAGCTTTCTTT. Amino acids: CASSAQVVAFF.

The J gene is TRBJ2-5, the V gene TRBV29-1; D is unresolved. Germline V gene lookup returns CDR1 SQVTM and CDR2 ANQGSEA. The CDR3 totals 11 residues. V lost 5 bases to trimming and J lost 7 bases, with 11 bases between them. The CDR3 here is CSVWIERTQYF. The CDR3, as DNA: TGCAGCGTTTGGATCGAGAGGACCCAGTACTTC.

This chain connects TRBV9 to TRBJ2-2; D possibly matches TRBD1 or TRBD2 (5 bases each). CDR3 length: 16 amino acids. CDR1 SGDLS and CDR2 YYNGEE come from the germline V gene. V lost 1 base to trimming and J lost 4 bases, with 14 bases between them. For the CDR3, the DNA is TGTGCCAGCAGCGTAATGGGGGATCTAGGCACCGGGGAGCTGTTTTTT. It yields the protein CASSVMGDLGTGELFF.

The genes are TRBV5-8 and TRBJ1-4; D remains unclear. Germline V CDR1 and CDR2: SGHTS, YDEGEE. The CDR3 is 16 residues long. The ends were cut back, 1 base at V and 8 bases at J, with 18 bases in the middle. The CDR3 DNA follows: TGTGCCAGCAGCTTGAGGAGGGTGTTTCCGGGGGAAAAACTGTTTTTT. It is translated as CASSLRRVFPGEKLFF. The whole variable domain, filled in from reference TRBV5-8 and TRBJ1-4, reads EAGVTQSPTHLIKTRGQQATLRCSPISGHTSVYWYQQALGLGLQFLLWYDEGEERNRGNFPPRFSGRQFPNYSSELNVNALELEDSALYLCASSLRRVFPGEKLFFGSGTQLSVL.

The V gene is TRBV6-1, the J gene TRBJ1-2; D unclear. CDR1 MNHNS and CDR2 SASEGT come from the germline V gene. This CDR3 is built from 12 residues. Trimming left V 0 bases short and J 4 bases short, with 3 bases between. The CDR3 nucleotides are TGTGCCAGCAGTGAAGCGAGCTATGGCTACACCTTC. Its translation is CASSEASYGYTF.

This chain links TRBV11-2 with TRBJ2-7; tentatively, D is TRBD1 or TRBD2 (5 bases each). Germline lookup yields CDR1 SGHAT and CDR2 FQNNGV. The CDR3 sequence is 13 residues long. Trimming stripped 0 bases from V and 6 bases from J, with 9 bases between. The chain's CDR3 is CASSLEAGTEQYF. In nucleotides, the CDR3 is TGTGCCAGCAGCTTAGAGGCAGGGACCGAGCAGTACTTC.

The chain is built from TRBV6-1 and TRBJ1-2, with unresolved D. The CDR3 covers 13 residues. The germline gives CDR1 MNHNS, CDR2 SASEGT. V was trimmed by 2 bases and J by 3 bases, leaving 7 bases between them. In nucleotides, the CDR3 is TGTGCCAGCAGTGAAAATGGGGACTATGGCTACACCTTC. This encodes CASSENGDYGYTF.

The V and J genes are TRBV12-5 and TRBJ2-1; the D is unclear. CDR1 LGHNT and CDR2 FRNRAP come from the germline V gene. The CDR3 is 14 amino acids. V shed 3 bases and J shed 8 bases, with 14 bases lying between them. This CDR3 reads CASGFGVRYDEQFF. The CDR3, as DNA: TGTGCTAGTGGTTTTGGCGTCAGGTACGATGAGCAGTTCTTC.

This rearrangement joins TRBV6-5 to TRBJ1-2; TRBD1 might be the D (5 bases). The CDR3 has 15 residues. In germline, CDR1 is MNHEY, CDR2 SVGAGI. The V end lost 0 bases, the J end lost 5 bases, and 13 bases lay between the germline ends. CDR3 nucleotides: TGTGCCAGCAGTTACTCGACCAGGGTGGGGTATGGCTACACCTTC. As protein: CASSYSTRVGYGYTF.

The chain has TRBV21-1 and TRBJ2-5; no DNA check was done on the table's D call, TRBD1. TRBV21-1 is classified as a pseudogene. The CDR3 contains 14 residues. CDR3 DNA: TGTGCCAGCAGCAGCGGCTTCGACAGGGAGACCCAGTACTTC. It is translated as CASSSGFDRETQYF.

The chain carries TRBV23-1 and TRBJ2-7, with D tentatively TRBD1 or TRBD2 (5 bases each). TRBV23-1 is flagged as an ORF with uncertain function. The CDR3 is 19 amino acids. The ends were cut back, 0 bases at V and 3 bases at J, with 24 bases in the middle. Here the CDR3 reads CASSQSADTSSENYYEQYF. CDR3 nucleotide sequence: TGCGCCAGCAGTCAATCAGCGGACACGAGTAGCGAAAACTACTACGAGCAGTACTTC.

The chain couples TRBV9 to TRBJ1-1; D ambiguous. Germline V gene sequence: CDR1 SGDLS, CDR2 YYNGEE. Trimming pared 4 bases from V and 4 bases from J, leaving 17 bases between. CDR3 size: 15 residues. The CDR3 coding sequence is TGTGCCAGCAGCTCCCACGACGGCCCTATCACTGAAGCTTTCTTT. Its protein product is CASSSHDGPITEAFF. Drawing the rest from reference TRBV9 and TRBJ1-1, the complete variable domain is DSGVTQTPKHLITATGQRVTLRCSPRSGDLSVYWYQQSLDQGLQFLIQYYNGEERAKGNILERFSAQQFPDLHSELNLSSLELGDSALYFCASSSHDGPITEAFFGQGTRLTVV.

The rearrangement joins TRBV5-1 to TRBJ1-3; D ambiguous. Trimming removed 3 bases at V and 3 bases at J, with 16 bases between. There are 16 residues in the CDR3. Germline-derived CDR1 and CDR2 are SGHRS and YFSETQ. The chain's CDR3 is CASSSATGALGNTIYF. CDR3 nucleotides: TGCGCCAGCAGCTCCGCGACGGGAGCTCTTGGAAACACCATATATTTT.

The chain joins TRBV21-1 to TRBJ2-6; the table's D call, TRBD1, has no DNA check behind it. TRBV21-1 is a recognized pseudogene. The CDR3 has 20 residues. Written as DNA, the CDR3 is TGTGCCAGCAGCAGTGGTAGCAGGGGACAGGGTTTCGCTGGGGCCAACGTCCTGACTTTC. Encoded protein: CASSSGSRGQGFAGANVLTF.

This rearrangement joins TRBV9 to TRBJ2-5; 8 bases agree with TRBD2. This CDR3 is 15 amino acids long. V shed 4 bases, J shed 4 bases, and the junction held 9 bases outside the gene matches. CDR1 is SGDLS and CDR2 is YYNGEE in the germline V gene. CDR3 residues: CASSPTPGGGETQYF. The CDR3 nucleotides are TGTGCCAGCAGCCCCACTCCGGGAGGGGGAGAGACCCAGTACTTC. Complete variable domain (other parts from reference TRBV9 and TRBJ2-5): DSGVTQTPKHLITATGQRVTLRCSPRSGDLSVYWYQQSLDQGLQFLIQYYNGEERAKGNILERFSAQQFPDLHSELNLSSLELGDSALYFCASSPTPGGGETQYFGPGTRLLVL.

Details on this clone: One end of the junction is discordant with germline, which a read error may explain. The CDR3 coding sequence is TGTGCCTGGAACAGGGGTTCCTTCGAGCAGTACTTC. It is translated as CAWNRGSFEQYF. The chain links TRBV30 to TRBJ2-7, with 7 bases that match TRBD1. The CDR3 extends over 12 amino acids. Per germline, CDR1 GTSNPN and CDR2 SVGIG (reference sequence).

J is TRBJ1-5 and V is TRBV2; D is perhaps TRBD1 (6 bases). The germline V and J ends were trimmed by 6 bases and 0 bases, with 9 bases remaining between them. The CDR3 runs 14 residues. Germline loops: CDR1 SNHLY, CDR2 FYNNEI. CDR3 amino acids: CASRGQTSNQPQHF. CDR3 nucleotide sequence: TGTGCCAGCAGAGGACAGACTAGCAATCAGCCCCAGCATTTT.

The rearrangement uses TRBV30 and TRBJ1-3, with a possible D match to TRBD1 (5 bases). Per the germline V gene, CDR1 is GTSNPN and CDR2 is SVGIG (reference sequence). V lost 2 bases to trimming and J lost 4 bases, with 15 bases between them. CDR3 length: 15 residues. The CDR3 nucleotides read TGTGCCTGGAGTCTAGGCGGAGGGGCGGGAAACACCATATATTTT. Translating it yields CAWSLGGGAGNTIYF. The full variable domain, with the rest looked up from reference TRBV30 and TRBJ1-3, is SQTIHQWPATLVQPVGSPLSLECTVEGTSNPNLYWYRQAAGRGLQLLFYSVGIGQISSEVPQNLSASRPQDRQFILSSKKLLLSDSGFYLCAWSLGGGAGNTIYFGEGSWLTVV.

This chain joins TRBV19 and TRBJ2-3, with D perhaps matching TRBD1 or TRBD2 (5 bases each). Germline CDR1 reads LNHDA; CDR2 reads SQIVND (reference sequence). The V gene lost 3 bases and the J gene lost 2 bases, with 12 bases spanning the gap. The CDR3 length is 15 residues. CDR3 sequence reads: CASSMWGNPTDTQYF. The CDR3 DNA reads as TGTGCCAGTAGTATGTGGGGGAATCCCACAGATACGCAGTATTTT.